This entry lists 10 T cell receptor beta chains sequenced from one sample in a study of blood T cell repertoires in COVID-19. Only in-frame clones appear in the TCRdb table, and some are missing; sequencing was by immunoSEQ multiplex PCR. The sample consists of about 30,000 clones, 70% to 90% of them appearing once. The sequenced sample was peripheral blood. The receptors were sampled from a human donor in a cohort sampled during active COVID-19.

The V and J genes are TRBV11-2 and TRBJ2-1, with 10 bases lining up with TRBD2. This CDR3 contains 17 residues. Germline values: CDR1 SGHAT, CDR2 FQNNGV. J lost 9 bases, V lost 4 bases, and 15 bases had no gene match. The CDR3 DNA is TGTGCCAGCAGCTCCCTCCGAGTAGCGGGGGGTCAGGGTGAGCAGTTCTTC. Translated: CASSSLRVAGGQGEQFF.

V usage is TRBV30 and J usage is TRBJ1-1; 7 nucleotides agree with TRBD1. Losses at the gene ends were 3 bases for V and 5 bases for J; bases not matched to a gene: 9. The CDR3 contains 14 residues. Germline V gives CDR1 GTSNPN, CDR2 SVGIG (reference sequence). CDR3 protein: CAWSETGRRTEAFF. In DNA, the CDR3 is TGTGCCTGGAGCGAGACAGGGCGGAGGACTGAAGCTTTCTTT.

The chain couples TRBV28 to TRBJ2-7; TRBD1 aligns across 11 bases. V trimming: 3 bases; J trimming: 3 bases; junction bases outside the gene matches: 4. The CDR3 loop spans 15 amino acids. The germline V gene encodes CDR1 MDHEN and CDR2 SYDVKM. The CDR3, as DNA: TGTGCCAGCAGTTTGGCGGGACAGGGGGACTACGAGCAGTACTTC. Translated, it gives CASSLAGQGDYEQYF.

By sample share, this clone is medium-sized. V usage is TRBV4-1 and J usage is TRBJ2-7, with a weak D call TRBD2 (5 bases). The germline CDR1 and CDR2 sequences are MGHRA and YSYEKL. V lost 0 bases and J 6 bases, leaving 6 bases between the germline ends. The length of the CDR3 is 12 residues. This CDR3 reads CASSQERGEQYF. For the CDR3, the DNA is TGCGCCAGCAGCCAAGAACGGGGCGAGCAGTACTTC.

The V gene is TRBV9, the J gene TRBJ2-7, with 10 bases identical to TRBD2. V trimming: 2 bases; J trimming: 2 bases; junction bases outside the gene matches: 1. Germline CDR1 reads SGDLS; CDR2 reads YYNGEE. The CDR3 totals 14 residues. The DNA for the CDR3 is TGTGCCAGCAGCGTTAGCGGGGGGACCTACGAGCAGTACTTC. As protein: CASSVSGGTYEQYF.

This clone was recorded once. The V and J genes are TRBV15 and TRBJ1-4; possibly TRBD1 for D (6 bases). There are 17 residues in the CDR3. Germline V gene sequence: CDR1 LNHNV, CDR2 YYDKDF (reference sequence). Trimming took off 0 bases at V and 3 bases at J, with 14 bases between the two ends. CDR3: CATSRDPAGAANEKLFF. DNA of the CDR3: TGTGCCACCAGCAGAGATCCTGCGGGGGCGGCTAATGAAAAACTGTTTTTT.

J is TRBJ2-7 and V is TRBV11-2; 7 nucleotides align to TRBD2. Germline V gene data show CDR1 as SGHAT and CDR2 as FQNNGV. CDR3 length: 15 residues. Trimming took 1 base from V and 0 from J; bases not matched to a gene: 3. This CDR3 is CASSLVGGNSYEQYF. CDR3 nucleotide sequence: TGTGCCAGCAGCTTAGTCGGGGGGAACTCCTACGAGCAGTACTTC.

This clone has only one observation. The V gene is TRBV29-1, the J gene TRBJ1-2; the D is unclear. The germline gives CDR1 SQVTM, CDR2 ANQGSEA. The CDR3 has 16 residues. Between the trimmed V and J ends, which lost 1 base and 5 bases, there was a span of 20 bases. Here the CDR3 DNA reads TGCAGCGTTGAAGGGATCTTAGAGACAAGTCAATATGGCTACACCTTC. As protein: CSVEGILETSQYGYTF.

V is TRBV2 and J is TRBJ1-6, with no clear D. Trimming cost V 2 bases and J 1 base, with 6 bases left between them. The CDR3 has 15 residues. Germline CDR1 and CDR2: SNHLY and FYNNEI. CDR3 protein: CASSEPSSYNSPLHF. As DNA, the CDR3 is TGTGCCAGCAGTGAACCTAGTTCCTATAATTCACCCCTCCACTTT. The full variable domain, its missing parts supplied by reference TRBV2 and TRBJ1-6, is EPEVTQTPSHQVTQMGQEVILRCVPISNHLYFYWYRQILGQKVEFLVSFYNNEISEKSEIFDDQFSVERPDGSNFTLKIRSTKLEDSAMYFCASSEPSSYNSPLHFGNGTRLTVT.

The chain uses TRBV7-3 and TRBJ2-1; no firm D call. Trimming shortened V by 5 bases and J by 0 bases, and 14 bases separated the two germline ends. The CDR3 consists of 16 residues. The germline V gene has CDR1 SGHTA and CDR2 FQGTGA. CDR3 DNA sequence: TGTGCCAGCAGCGAACAGTACTCGAGCTCCTACAATGAGCAGTTCTTC. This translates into CASSEQYSSSYNEQFF.